Described below is a single TCR beta chain sequence and its context. This sample stems from a study of OX40 agonist ivuxolimab in advanced cancers. The wider study: Ivuxolimab was delivered to patients intravenously every 2 weeks at doses spanning 0.01 to 10 mg/kg. Each dose-escalation patient presented with hepatocellular carcinoma, melanoma, renal cell or head and neck cancer. One patient with hepatocellular carcinoma and two with cutaneous melanoma, three in all, had partial responses.

The table came from immunoSEQ multiplex PCR; TCRdb's copy has only in-frame clones and leaves some out. The table has over 60,000 clones, 80% to 90% seen once. The sample here was CD4+ or CD8+ T cells sorted from blood, taken in a trial of the OX40 agonist ivuxolimab. This clonotype was sampled from an adult with an advanced solid tumor such as melanoma, head and neck, liver or kidney cancer.

DNA for the CDR3: TGTGCCAGCAGCTTTGGGGCGGTAGCGGGGACCGGGGAGCTGTTTTTT. Translating it yields CASSFGAVAGTGELFF. The chain carries TRBV7-3 and TRBJ2-2, with 8 bases lining up with TRBD2. After removal of 3 bases from V and 5 bases from J, the junction contained 8 bases not matched to a gene. CDR3 length: 16 residues. The germline gives CDR1 SGHTA, CDR2 FQGTGA.